This T cell receptor beta chain was captured by sequencing in a study of a mutant IDH1 vaccine in newly diagnosed glioma. Looking at the study overall: Initiation of the vaccine course occurred 4-6 weeks after radiotherapy alone, or alongside temozolomide cycles. The therapy given earlier, which was standard therapy, consisted of radiotherapy, temozolomide, or both, and most of the patients received both. Study outcomes and limitations: Vaccine-induced responses were seen in more than 90% of patients, spanning several MHC alleles.

The time point: week 35, safety follow-up. In every dose of vaccine, 300 ug of mutant IDH1 20-mer peptide was given alongside topical imiquimod. Note on this clone: Antigen specificity is unknown.

The table came from immunoSEQ multiplex PCR; TCRdb's copy has only in-frame clones and leaves some out. The data show some 57,000 clones, with roughly 80% seen just once and approximately 4.3% held by the top ten. This CDR3 has 16 residues. V was cut by 0 bases and J by 3 bases, with 12 bases left in between. CDR1 and CDR2 from the germline V gene are SGHRS and YFSETQ. This sequence joins TRBV5-1 and TRBJ1-4; D is possibly TRBD1 (6 bases). The TCR comes from a woman aged 18-35 years with glioma. The source was PBMCs, collected from a glioma patient whose treatment included an IDH1 peptide vaccine. CDR3 loop: CASSLATGGPNEKLFF. The CDR3 nucleotides read TGCGCCAGCAGCTTGGCCACGGGGGGCCCTAATGAAAAACTGTTTTTT.